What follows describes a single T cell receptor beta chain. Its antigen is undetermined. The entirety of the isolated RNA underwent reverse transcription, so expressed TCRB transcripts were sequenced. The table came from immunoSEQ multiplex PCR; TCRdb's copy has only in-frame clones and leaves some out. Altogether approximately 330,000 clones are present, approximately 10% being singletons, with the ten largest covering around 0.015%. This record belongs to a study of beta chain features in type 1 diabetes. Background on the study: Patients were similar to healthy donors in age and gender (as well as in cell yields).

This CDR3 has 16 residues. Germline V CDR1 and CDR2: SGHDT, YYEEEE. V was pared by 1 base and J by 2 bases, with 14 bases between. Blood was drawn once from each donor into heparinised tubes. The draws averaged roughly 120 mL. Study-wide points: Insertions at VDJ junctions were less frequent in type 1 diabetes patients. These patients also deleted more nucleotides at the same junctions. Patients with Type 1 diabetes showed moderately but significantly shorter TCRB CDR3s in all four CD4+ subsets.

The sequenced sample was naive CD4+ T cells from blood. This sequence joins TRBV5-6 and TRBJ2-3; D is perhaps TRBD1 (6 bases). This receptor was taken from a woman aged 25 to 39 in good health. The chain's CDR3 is CASSLSWGRNTDTQYF. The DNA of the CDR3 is TGTGCCAGCAGCTTGTCGTGGGGGCGGAACACAGATACGCAGTATTTT. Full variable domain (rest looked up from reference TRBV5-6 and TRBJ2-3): DAGVTQSPTHLIKTRGQQVTLRCSPKSGHDTVSWYQQALGQGPQFIFQYYEEEERQRGNFPDRFSGHQFPNYSSELNVNALLLGDSALYLCASSLSWGRNTDTQYFGPGTRLTVL.